In this sample, the clone carrying this TCR beta chain turned up many times. What it recognizes is unknown. This entry belongs to a study of beta chain features in type 1 diabetes. Reverse transcribing all isolated RNA meant expressed TCRB transcripts were sequenced. Roughly 3.6 million reads per sample on average were obtained from naive, central memory and regulatory T cell samples. The repertoire was sequenced with immunoSEQ multiplex PCR; TCRdb's copy has only in-frame clones and lacks some. This sample has 140,000 to 150,000 clones; 8.5% to 12% occur once, and the top ten carry approximately 1.3%. The V gene lost 0 bases and the J gene lost 7 bases, with 5 bases spanning the gap. Germline V gene sequence: CDR1 SGHRS, CDR2 YFSETQ. The CDR3 spans 12 residues. Overall study findings and caveats: Healthy donors had naive, central memory and Treg TCRB repertoires that appeared less similar than those seen among patients.

Purity above 98% was achieved in all sorted populations. This chain links TRBV5-1 with TRBJ2-1; D uncertain. The sample consisted of naive CD4+ T cells from blood. The receptor was isolated from a man aged 18 to 30 in good health. The CDR3 protein is CASSLAGNEQFF. CDR3 in DNA: TGCGCCAGCAGCTTGGCAGGAAATGAGCAGTTCTTC. Drawing the rest from reference TRBV5-1 and TRBJ2-1, the complete variable domain is KAGVTQTPRYLIKTRGQQVTLSCSPISGHRSVSWYQQTPGQGLQFLFEYFSETQRNKGNFPGRFSGRQFSNSRSEMNVSTLELGDSALYLCASSLAGNEQFFGPGTRLTVL.